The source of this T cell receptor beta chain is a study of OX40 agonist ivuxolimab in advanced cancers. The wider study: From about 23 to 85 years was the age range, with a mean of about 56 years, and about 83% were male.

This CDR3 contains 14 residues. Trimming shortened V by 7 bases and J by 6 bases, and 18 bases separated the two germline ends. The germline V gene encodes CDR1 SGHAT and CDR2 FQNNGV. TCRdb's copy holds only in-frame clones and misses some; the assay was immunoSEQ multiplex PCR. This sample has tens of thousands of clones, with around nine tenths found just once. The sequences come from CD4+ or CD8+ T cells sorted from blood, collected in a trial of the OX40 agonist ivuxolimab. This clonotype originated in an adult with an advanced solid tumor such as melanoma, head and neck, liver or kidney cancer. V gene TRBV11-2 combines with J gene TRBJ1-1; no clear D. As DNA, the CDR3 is TGTGCCAGCACTGCGCGACTCGGGAGGTCTGAAGCTTTCTTT. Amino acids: CASTARLGRSEAFF. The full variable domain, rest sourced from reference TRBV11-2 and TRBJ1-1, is EAGVAQSPRYKIIEKRQSVAFWCNPISGHATLYWYQQILGQGPKLLIQFQNNGVVDDSQLPKDRFSAERLKGVDSTLKIQPAKLEDSAVYLCASTARLGRSEAFFGQGTRLTVV.